This T cell receptor (beta chain) was captured in a study of shared clonotypes between healthy human individuals. Note on this clone: No antigen is known for it.

Caucasian adults living in Nashville, Tennessee, provided all samples. Germline-derived CDR1 and CDR2 are SGHDN and FVKESK. The CDR3 is 14 amino acids. Trimming took 4 bases from V and 2 from J; bases not matched to a gene: 1. Measured with immunoSEQ multiplex PCR; TCRdb has only the in-frame clones, and not every one. This sample yields 2 million to 2.5 million clones, of which 80% to 95% are seen a single time; about 0.36% belongs to the top ten. Whole-study findings and limits: The study drew on few donors, limiting represented genetic and exposure-history diversity.

The sequence came from a young man in good health. Some clones in this sample may be carry-over from other donors' samples. The sequenced material came from naive CD4+ T cells from PBMCs. Indicated subset: CD45RA+ positively selected. The genes are TRBV14 and TRBJ2-1; 8 bases agree with TRBD1. The CDR3 nucleotides are TGTGCCAGCAGCCTACAGGGGGCCTACAATGAGCAGTTCTTC. Translating gives CASSLQGAYNEQFF.